A single T cell receptor (beta chain) is shown here with its context. Its antigen is unidentified. This entry belongs to a study of cytomegalovirus exposure and HLA in healthy donors. Trimming removed 5 bases from V and 7 bases from J; junction bases left unmatched: 5. Germline CDR1 is MNHEY and CDR2 is SVGAGI. The CDR3 contains 14 residues. Study-wide results and caveats: Data from an earlier analysis indicated that most TCR beta V segments were productive either about 90% or about 30% of the time. Cytomegalovirus status was reportedly diagnosed by the classifier with high specificity and sensitivity.

Amplification used 60 Vbeta primers and 13 Jbeta primers. Using immunoSEQ multiplex PCR, the repertoire was profiled, and TCRdb retains in-frame clones only, with some absent. This table holds 130,000 or so clones, about 78% found once. The TCR was taken from a man in his forties or fifties in good health and CMV-seronegative. The gene calls are TRBV6-5 and TRBJ1-4; 9 bases line up with TRBD1. The sample comprised PBMCs. CDR3 sequence (DNA): TGTGCCAGCAGTCAGGGACAGGGCGGTGAAAAACTGTTTTTT. Amino acids: CASSQGQGGEKLFF.